The clone carrying this TCR beta chain was counted a single time. The protocol was immunoSEQ multiplex PCR, while the TCRdb copy is restricted to in-frame clones and leaves out a portion. The data contain approximately 41,000 clones, about nine tenths of them singletons. The sequenced cases were selected for having the highest brain T cell transcript signatures. These data come from a study of brain T cells in children with intractable seizures. The sequence was collected from a girl aged 2 to 9 with tuberous sclerosis and intractable seizures. The sequencing used peripheral blood, collected at surgery.

The CDR3 nucleotides read TGTGCCAGCTCCGACTCTTCAAATGAGCAGTTCTTC. Amino acids: CASSDSSNEQFF. V and J are TRBV5-4 and TRBJ2-1; D remains unclear. Germline loops: CDR1 SGHNT, CDR2 YYREEE (reference sequence). The CDR3 has 12 residues. V lost 7 bases, J lost 7 bases, and 12 bases lay in between.